Below are 14 T cell receptor beta chains sequenced from a single sample in a study of CD8+ T cells in alopecia areata. Extraction of RNA preceded its reverse transcription into cDNA, which served as the sequencing template. Assay: immunoSEQ multiplex PCR; the TCRdb copy retains only in-frame clones and omits some. There are roughly 3,000 clones in the sample, none observed a single time. Sequencing was performed on lesional skin. The origin of the receptors is a C3H/HeJ mouse with alopecia areata. The mice in this strain carry MHC haplotype H2-k.

Comment on this clone: Germline and genes here are mouse. The CDR3 end falls 4 residues outside the read, so it is completed with the germline J gene. The V and J genes are TRBV13-1 and TRBJ2-1, with D maybe TRBD1 (6 bases). Germline V gene data show CDR1 as NSHNY and CDR2 as SYGAGN. There are 13 residues in the CDR3. V lost 7 bases, J lost 5 bases, and 13 bases lay in between. The CDR3 spells CASGSGTNAEQFF. The DNA read from the CDR3 is TGTGCCAGCGGCTCCGGGACAAATGCT.

This clone appeared many times. Each gene name is a mouse one. The CDR3 end falls 4 residues outside the read, so it is completed with the germline J gene. V usage is TRBV13-3 and J usage is TRBJ2-5; 7 bases align to TRBD2. CDR1 is NNHDY, CDR2 SYVADS, per germline. This CDR3 spans 16 amino acids. The junction had 5 bases not matched to a gene; V was cut back by 0 bases and J by 1 base. The CDR3 DNA, read in part, is TGTGCCAGCAGTGATGAGGCTGGGGGAGACCAAGAC. It translates to CASSDEAGGDQD. The whole CDR3 protein is CASSDEAGGDQDTQYF.

This clone was detected many times. Germline and genes: mouse. The CDR3 extends 4 residues past the end of the read, so its final part is completed from the germline J gene. The V gene is TRBV5, the J gene TRBJ2-7; D gene ambiguous. CDR1 is LGHNA and CDR2 is YNLKQL in the germline V gene (reference sequence). This CDR3 spans 12 amino acids. CDR3 protein: CASSQVGYEQYF. Incomplete CDR3 DNA: TGTGCCAGCAGCCAAGTTGGGTAT.

This clone was seen at least ten times. Gene names denote mouse genes. With the read ending 4 residues before the CDR3 end, the germline J gene is used to fill in that end. The chain employs TRBV2 and TRBJ1-2, with D possibly being TRBD1 (6 bases). This CDR3 has 15 amino acids. The V and J ends lost 1 base and 0 bases respectively, with 9 bases between them. Germline-derived CDR1 and CDR2 are LGHNA and YSYQKL. The CDR3 bases that were read are TGTGCCAGCAGCCAAGGACAGGATCCAAACTCC. It encodes CASSQGQDPNS. The whole CDR3 protein is CASSQGQDPNSDYTF.

This clone was found many times. Gene names and germline match the mouse. The CDR3 end is not reached by the read, which stops 4 residues before it; the germline J gene fills it in. The rearrangement joins TRBV1 to TRBJ1-4; D might be TRBD1 (6 bases). The CDR3 extends over 15 amino acids. Germline V gene lookup returns CDR1 NSQYPW and CDR2 LRSPGD (reference sequence). The V end was cut by 5 bases, the J end by 0 bases, with 10 bases between. The CDR3 sequence: CTCSSRDISNERLFF. Partial CDR3 DNA: TGCACCTGCAGTTCCCGGGACATTTCCAACGAA.

In this sample, this clone turned up many times. Mouse germline and gene names are used. The observed sequence ends 4 residues before the CDR3 terminus, with the missing tail filled in from the germline J gene. The chain uses TRBV31 and TRBJ1-4, with TRBD1 matching 8 bases. After removal of 0 bases from V and 0 bases from J, the junction contained 6 bases not matched to a gene. Germline-derived CDR1 and CDR2 are GKSSPN and SITVG. The CDR3 is 17 residues long. CDR3 bases read: TGTGCCTGGAGTCTCAACCGGGACAGGATTTCCAACGAA. The encoded protein is CAWSLNRDRISNE. Given in full, the CDR3 is CAWSLNRDRISNERLFF.

This clone has at least ten counts. Mouse gene names apply. The read stops 4 residues short of the end of the CDR3; the missing end is completed from the germline J gene. The V gene is TRBV19, the J gene TRBJ1-2; 8 bases match TRBD1. CDR3 length: 14 amino acids. Germline V lookup: CDR1 FNHDT, CDR2 SITEND (reference sequence). J was trimmed by 0 bases and V by 2 bases; bases with no gene match: 0. The DNA read from the CDR3 is TGTGCCAGCAGTATGGACAGGGCAAACTCC. Amino acids: CASSMDRANS. The whole CDR3 reads CASSMDRANSDYTF.

This clone has a count of ten or more. Any gene name here is a mouse gene name. The read finishes 4 residues shy of the CDR3 end, and the germline J gene is used to complete it. The rearrangement uses TRBV13-2 and TRBJ2-5, with 9 bases matching TRBD2. The length of the CDR3 is 14 residues. Germline V gives CDR1 NNHNN, CDR2 SYGAGS (reference sequence). This CDR3 reads CASGDVGLGDTQYF. CDR3 DNA, as far as it was read: TGTGCCAGCGGTGATGTGGGACTGGGCGAC.

This clone was found many times. These gene names are mouse names. The CDR3 extends 4 residues past the end of the read, so its final part is completed from the germline J gene. The chain uses TRBV24 and TRBJ1-1; 8 bases align to TRBD1. The CDR3 has 16 amino acids. Per germline, CDR1 KGHTA and CDR2 FRNEEI. Germline trimming cut 3 bases from V and 1 base from J; bases unmatched to any gene: 7. The part of the CDR3 DNA that was read is TGTGCCAGCAGTCTACCCGGGACAGGCCAAAACACA. This sequence encodes CASSLPGTGQNT. The entire CDR3 protein is CASSLPGTGQNTEVFF.

This clone occurred many times. Here the gene names and germline are mouse. From the germline J gene comes the end of the CDR3, since the read stops 4 residues before it. V and J are TRBV13-3 and TRBJ2-3; 10 positions match TRBD2. The CDR3 runs 16 residues. Germline V gives CDR1 NNHDY, CDR2 SYVADS. Trimming cost V 2 bases and J 2 bases; bases outside gene matches: 5. The CDR3 loop is CASSDWGGAPAETLYF. Partial CDR3 DNA: TGTGCCAGCAGTGACTGGGGGGGCGCGCCTGCAGAA.

There are many counts of this clone. Gene names denote mouse genes. The CDR3 end is not reached by the read, which stops 4 residues before it; the germline J gene fills it in. The chain is built from TRBV13-2 and TRBJ2-1; 8 bases map to TRBD1. Germline V CDR1 and CDR2: NNHNN, SYGAGS (reference sequence). The V segment lost 0 bases and the J segment 1 base; nucleotides outside the gene matches: 0. The CDR3 runs to 15 residues. This CDR3 is CASGDGTGNYAEQFF. The CDR3 DNA, read in part, is TGTGCCAGCGGTGATGGGACAGGGAACTATGCT.

This clone was seen many times. All gene names here are mouse names. The CDR3 end is not reached by the read, which stops 4 residues before it; the germline J gene fills it in. This chain links TRBV5 with TRBJ2-4; 8 nucleotides align to TRBD2. The CDR3 is 16 residues long. Unmatched junction bases numbered 2, after V lost 0 bases and J lost 0 bases. Germline V gene lookup returns CDR1 LGHNA and CDR2 YNLKQL (reference sequence). The CDR3 sequence is CASSQDGGGSQNTLYF. The CDR3 DNA, read in part, is TGTGCCAGCAGCCAAGATGGGGGGGGTAGTCAAAAC.

At least ten counts were recorded for this clone. Mouse names are used for the genes. The sequenced fragment ends 4 residues before the CDR3 boundary, so the rest is inferred from the germline J gene. The rearrangement uses TRBV3 and TRBJ2-2, with 9 bases matching TRBD1. CDR3 length equals 16 residues. The V gene's germline CDR1 is SNHLY and CDR2 FYNGKV (reference sequence). V lost 2 bases, J lost 0 bases, and 1 base stayed unmatched. CDR3 sequence: CASSLRQGANTGQLYF. The sequenced part of the CDR3 DNA is TGTGCCAGCAGCTTACGACAGGGGGCAAACACCGGG.

There are many counts of this clone. Gene names and germline refer to mouse. The observed sequence ends 4 residues before the CDR3 terminus, with the missing tail filled in from the germline J gene. The chain combines TRBV29 with TRBJ2-1; the D gene is possibly TRBD1 (5 bases). The CDR3 is 13 residues long. V was cut by 6 bases and J by 2 bases, with 8 bases left in between. Per the germline V gene, CDR1 is MSHET and CDR2 is SYDVDS. CDR3 DNA (partial): TGTGCTAGCAGGACAGTTTACTATGCT. Amino acid sequence: CASRTVYYA. The whole CDR3 protein is CASRTVYYAEQFF.